This T cell receptor (beta chain) was identified during a study of cytomegalovirus exposure and HLA in healthy donors. The PCR was carried out with 60 Vbeta primers and 13 Jbeta primers. Generated by immunoSEQ multiplex PCR, the TCRdb table keeps only in-frame clones and is missing some. The sample consists of approximately 150,000 clones, about 80% of them appearing once. At the time of sampling, donors were nominally healthy, though unrecorded immune exposures were likely. CDR1 is KGHSH and CDR2 is LQKENI in the germline V gene. V lost 1 base to trimming and J lost 5 bases, with 6 bases between them. The CDR3 sequence is 13 residues long.

The sequence was obtained from a man between 18 and 29 years old in good health and CMV-seronegative. The chain couples TRBV18 to TRBJ1-5; D is uncertain. Sample: PBMCs. The CDR3 is CASSPRSDQPQHF. CDR3 in DNA: TGTGCCAGCTCACCACGGTCGGATCAGCCCCAGCATTTT.